This paragraph reports one T cell receptor beta chain. Its antigen is not identified. The length of the CDR3 is 18 residues. Germline V lookup: CDR1 SGHNT, CDR2 YYREEE (reference sequence). Trimming removed 4 bases from V and 0 bases from J; junction bases left unmatched: 5. This sample is drawn from a study of cytomegalovirus exposure and HLA in healthy donors. Nominally healthy donors provided the samples, though records likely missed some immune exposures. Study observations and caveats: In an earlier analysis, most TCR beta V segments were productive about 90% or about 30% of the time.

PCR primers comprised 60 Vbeta and 13 Jbeta primers. TCRdb's copy holds only in-frame clones and misses some; the assay was immunoSEQ multiplex PCR. The sample records 200,000 to 250,000 clones, 85% to 90% being singletons. What was sequenced was PBMCs. The chain employs TRBV5-4 and TRBJ2-6, with TRBD2 matching 12 bases. The receptor's source is a woman younger than 35 in good health and CMV-seronegative. Here the CDR3 reads CASSPRTSGTSGANVLTF. The DNA of the CDR3 is TGTGCCAGCAGCCCACGGACTAGCGGGACCTCTGGGGCCAACGTCCTGACTTTC. The full variable domain, its missing parts supplied by reference TRBV5-4 and TRBJ2-6, is ETGVTQSPTHLIKTRGQQVTLRCSSQSGHNTVSWYQQALGQGPQFIFQYYREEENGRGNFPPRFSGLQFPNYSSELNVNALELDDSALYLCASSPRTSGTSGANVLTFGAGSRLTVL.